Listed here is a single TCR beta chain. Antigen specificity is unknown. The V and J ends lost 3 bases and 10 bases, in that order; junction bases with no gene match: 4. The germline gives CDR1 LNHDA, CDR2 SQIVND (reference sequence). This CDR3 has 14 amino acids. These data are taken from a study of shared clonotypes between healthy human individuals. The method was immunoSEQ multiplex PCR; TCRdb's version includes in-frame clones alone and lacks a portion of them. Of 560,000 or so clones in the sample, about 95% are singletons; the top ten hold about 0.12%. Naive CD8 cells lacked CD45RO and underwent positive selection for CCR7, leaving out terminally differentiated effector memory CD45RA+ cells. Study observations and caveats: When naive CD4 clonotypes were compared across a few donors, around 5% were shared.

The sequencing input was naive CD8+ T cells sorted from blood. The J gene is TRBJ2-1, the V gene TRBV19; 12 bases match TRBD1. The receptor's source is a woman in her 30s in good health. DNA of the CDR3: TGTGCCAGTAGTATCCGGGACAGGGGGCAGGAGCAGTTCTTC. Its translation: CASSIRDRGQEQFF.